These 30 T cell receptor beta chains originate from one sample sequenced in a study of CD8+CD57+ T cells in acquired aplastic anemia. According to the study, genomic DNA was the template for TCR beta VDJ and CDR3 profiling. TCRdb fed the reads into MiXCR, producing one record per CDR3 protein. The sample shows some 180,000 distinct CDR3 sequences, around 60% of them seen only once. Patients who underwent sequencing had shown CD8+CD57+ cell expansion by flow cytometry. Input material: sorted CD4+, CD8+, or CD8+CD57+ T cells (not recorded which) from PBMCs. Source of these receptors: a human donor with aplastic anemia.

This clonotype occurred a few times. The chain recombines TRBV19 with TRBJ1-1; D gene ambiguous. V was clipped by 4 bases and J by 3 bases, with 9 bases between them. Germline-derived CDR1 and CDR2 are LNHDA and SQIVND (reference sequence). The CDR3 is 13 residues long. Here the CDR3 reads CASSTRRDTEAFF. The CDR3 DNA reads as TGTGCCAGTAGTACCCGCCGGGACACTGAAGCTTTCTTT.

The chain recombines TRBV29-1 with TRBJ1-1; no clear D. Deletions cut 6 bases from V and 3 bases from J, with 8 bases between. Germline CDR1 SQVTM, CDR2 ANQGSEA. This CDR3 has 11 residues. The chain's CDR3 is CSVLAHTEAFF. Written as DNA, the CDR3 is TGCAGCGTCCTTGCTCACACTGAAGCTTTCTTT.

The chain uses TRBV24-1 and TRBJ2-3; 9 bases agree with TRBD1. Germline V lookup: CDR1 KGHDR, CDR2 SFDVKD. CDR3 size: 16 residues. J lost 4 bases, V lost 5 bases, and 9 bases had no gene match. The CDR3 loop reads CATSGHGTGWADTQYF. CDR3 DNA sequence: TGTGCCACCAGTGGGCATGGGACAGGGTGGGCAGATACGCAGTATTTT.

The chain couples TRBV20-1 to TRBJ2-7; 10 bases are a match to TRBD2. J gave up 1 base and V 1 base, and 7 bases lay outside the gene matches. Looked up from germline, CDR1 is DFQATT and CDR2 is SNEGSKA (reference sequence). CDR3 size: 16 residues. The CDR3 loop reads CSARGWGLAFSYEQYF. CDR3 nucleotide sequence: TGCAGTGCTAGAGGTTGGGGACTAGCGTTTTCCTACGAGCAGTACTTC.

This clonotype was seen a handful of times. V gene TRBV29-1 combines with J gene TRBJ2-7; TRBD2 matches at 8 bases. The CDR3 contains 15 residues. The germline gives CDR1 SQVTM, CDR2 ANQGSEA. Trimming removed 1 base from V and 7 bases from J; junction bases left unmatched: 12. CDR3 DNA: TGCAGCGTTGAAGTAGCTAGCGGGTTCGCGTGGGAGCAGTACTTC. It specifies CSVEVASGFAWEQYF.

This chain links TRBV7-9 with TRBJ1-3; TRBD1 agrees at 7 bases. The J segment lost 1 base and the V segment lost 6 bases, leaving 6 bases of the junction unmatched. The CDR3 covers 15 residues. From germline, CDR1 is SEHNR and CDR2 FQNEAQ (reference sequence). The CDR3 DNA sequence: TGTGCCAGCAGTTGGGACAGCAGATCTGGAAACACCATATATTTT. Protein product: CASSWDSRSGNTIYF.

The chain recombines TRBV19 with TRBJ1-5; TRBD1 agrees at 7 bases. V lost 6 bases, J lost 2 bases, and 10 bases stayed unmatched. CDR1 is LNHDA, CDR2 SQIVND, per germline (reference sequence). The length of the CDR3 is 16 residues. CDR3 loop: CASSYRDSSGNQPQHF. CDR3 nucleotide sequence: TGTGCCAGTAGCTACCGGGACAGTAGCGGCAATCAGCCCCAGCATTTT.

This clonotype appeared many times. The gene calls are TRBV4-1 and TRBJ2-7; D might be TRBD1 (5 bases). From germline, CDR1 is MGHRA and CDR2 YSYEKL. This CDR3 is 14 amino acids long. V was cut by 4 bases and J by 0 bases, with 10 bases left in between. In DNA, the CDR3 is TGCGCCAGCAGCCGTGACGACAGCTCCTACGAGCAGTACTTC. Its protein product is CASSRDDSSYEQYF.

The chain employs TRBV6-5 and TRBJ1-2; D unresolved. Germline CDR1 reads MNHEY; CDR2 reads SVGAGI. The CDR3 is 14 amino acids. Trimming left V 7 bases short and J 8 bases short, with 20 bases between. Here the CDR3 DNA reads TGTGCCAGCACTCGCACACGAGTCGCAGGAGGCTACACCTTC. Its protein product is CASTRTRVAGGYTF.

The V call is TRBV7-9, the J call TRBJ1-3; maybe TRBD1 (5 bases). This CDR3 has 14 amino acids. V gave up 6 bases and J gave up 7 bases, with 16 bases separating them. In germline, CDR1 is SEHNR, CDR2 FQNEAQ (reference sequence). The CDR3 region is CASRPGGGDNTIYF. In nucleotides, the CDR3 is TGTGCCAGCAGACCCGGCGGGGGTGATAACACCATATATTTT.

This clonotype was observed a handful of times. The junction departs from germline at one end; a sequencing error may be responsible. This chain joins TRBV7-7 and TRBJ2-2, with D perhaps TRBD2 (6 bases). This CDR3 contains 14 residues. Germline values: CDR1 SSHAT, CDR2 FNYEAQ (reference sequence). The CDR3 region is CASRRGQNTGELFF. As DNA, the CDR3 is TGTGCTAGCAGGAGGGGTCAGAACACCGGGGAGCTGTTTTTT.

The rearrangement links TRBV9 to TRBJ2-5, with 7 bases fitting TRBD1. The CDR3 has 16 amino acids. The V segment lost 0 bases and the J segment 2 bases; nucleotides outside the gene matches: 7. Germline V gene sequence: CDR1 SGDLS, CDR2 YYNGEE. In DNA form, the CDR3 reads TGTGCCAGCAGCGTAGGCAGGACAGGAGCACAAGAGACCCAGTACTTC. The encoded protein is CASSVGRTGAQETQYF.

This clonotype was counted between two and nine times. The chain uses TRBV7-8 and TRBJ2-3; maybe TRBD1 (5 bases). The germline V gene encodes CDR1 SGHVS and CDR2 FQNEAQ. The V and J ends lost 5 bases and 0 bases respectively, with 12 bases between them. The CDR3 totals 15 residues. CDR3 sequence (DNA): TGTGCCAGCAGCCTGGACACCCCTAGCACAGATACGCAGTATTTT. Amino acid sequence: CASSLDTPSTDTQYF.

The table lists this clonotype with many counts. The chain links TRBV4-1 to TRBJ2-1; perhaps TRBD2 as D (7 bases). There are 17 residues in the CDR3. CDR1 is MGHRA and CDR2 is YSYEKL in the germline V gene. V was pared by 0 bases and J by 7 bases, with 19 bases between. The CDR3 reads CASSQERARGPENEQFF. The CDR3 bases are TGCGCCAGCAGCCAAGAAAGGGCGCGGGGGCCCGAGAATGAGCAGTTCTTC.

CDR3 residues: CASSVNRDRNQPQHF. CDR3 nucleotide sequence: TGTGCCAGTAGTGTCAACCGGGACAGAAATCAGCCCCAGCATTTT. The V and J genes are TRBV19 and TRBJ1-5, with 7 bases aligning to TRBD1. CDR3 length equals 15 residues. Germline V gene sequence: CDR1 LNHDA, CDR2 SQIVND (reference sequence). The V gene end was trimmed by 5 bases and the J gene end by 4 bases; junction bases not matched to a gene: 8.

V is TRBV4-3 and J is TRBJ2-7; D may be TRBD1 or TRBD2 (5 bases each). CDR1 and CDR2 (germline): LGHNA, YSLEER. This CDR3 has 18 amino acids. V was shortened by 1 base and J by 0 bases, with 19 bases between the two germline ends. The CDR3 loop is CASSQAAGTRGFSYEQYF. In nucleotides, the CDR3 is TGCGCCAGCAGCCAAGCCGCCGGGACCCGAGGATTCTCCTACGAGCAGTACTTC.

Only a few counts were recorded for this clonotype. The CDR3: CASSLEPYEQYF. The CDR3 DNA follows: TGTGCCAGCAGCTTAGAGCCCTACGAGCAGTACTTC. This chain joins TRBV5-6 and TRBJ2-7; no clear D. CDR3 length: 12 residues. V was trimmed by 2 bases and J by 2 bases, leaving 5 bases between them. The germline CDR1 and CDR2 sequences are SGHDT and YYEEEE.

This sequence joins TRBV27 and TRBJ2-1; D not certain. The CDR3 runs 13 residues. The germline V gene encodes CDR1 MNHEY and CDR2 SMNVEV (reference sequence). V lost 3 bases, J lost 4 bases, and 7 bases lay in between. CDR3 loop: CASSFSRYNEQFF. CDR3 sequence (DNA): TGTGCCAGCAGTTTTTCTAGATACAATGAGCAGTTCTTC.

The CDR3 DNA is TGTGCCATCAGGGAGGGACAGGGGGGCACAGATACGCAGTATTTT. This codes for CAIREGQGGTDTQYF. The rearrangement uses TRBV10-3 and TRBJ2-3; 11 positions match TRBD1. This CDR3 contains 15 residues. V was pared by 6 bases and J by 1 base, with 3 bases of the junction left unmatched. Per germline, CDR1 ENHRY and CDR2 SYGVKD.

With respect to this clonotype: The limits of the CDR3 on the DNA are not certain, so only TCRdb's listed CDR3 is given. V usage is TRBV20-1 and J usage is TRBJ2-1; TRBD1, the table's D call, was not compared with the DNA. The CDR3 spans 22 amino acids, including both terminal residues. Looked up from germline, CDR1 is DFQATT and CDR2 is SNEGSKA (reference sequence). This chain's CDR3 is CSADVATAYGYTFGSGVNEQFF.

The V gene is TRBV20-1, the J gene TRBJ2-2, with D perhaps matching TRBD2 (6 bases). This CDR3 is 13 amino acids long. The V gene's germline CDR1 is DFQATT and CDR2 SNEGSKA (reference sequence). The CDR3 sequence: CSIWGANTGELFF. The CDR3 DNA reads as TGCAGCATCTGGGGGGCGAACACCGGGGAGCTGTTTTTT.

V usage is TRBV7-9 and J usage is TRBJ2-2; a weak D match, TRBD1 (6 bases). This CDR3 region has 15 residues. Germline V gene lookup returns CDR1 SEHNR and CDR2 FQNEAQ (reference sequence). The V and J ends lost 4 bases and 3 bases respectively, with 12 bases between them. As DNA, the CDR3 is TGTGCCAGCAGCTATACAGGGATTGACACCGGGGAGCTGTTTTTT. The encoded protein is CASSYTGIDTGELFF.

This chain links TRBV6-7 with TRBJ1-6, with D hard to call. TRBV6-7 is an open reading frame whose function is uncertain. There are 14 residues in the CDR3. Between the trimmed V and J ends, which lost 6 bases and 7 bases, there was a span of 13 bases. The CDR3 region has the DNA TGTGCCAGCAGCTTAGTCGCAGAGAATTCACCCCTCCACTTT. Its translation is CASSLVAENSPLHF.

This chain joins TRBV6-1 and TRBJ2-7; 11 bases match TRBD1. V trimming: 4 bases; J trimming: 2 bases; junction bases outside the gene matches: 4. CDR1 MNHNS and CDR2 SASEGT come from the germline V gene. The CDR3 spans 15 residues. The DNA of the CDR3 is TGTGCCAGCAGTGGACCGGGACAGGGGGCCTACGAGCAGTACTTC. Amino acid sequence: CASSGPGQGAYEQYF.

V and J are TRBV9 and TRBJ2-5; perhaps TRBD2 as D (7 bases). V lost 3 bases to trimming and J lost 5 bases, with 17 bases between them. Germline CDR1 reads SGDLS; CDR2 reads YYNGEE. CDR3 length: 15 residues. CDR3 nucleotide sequence: TGTGCCAGCAGCGGGGGGGGGGGGGGGCGGGAGACCCAGTACTTC. It translates to CASSGGGGGRETQYF. Based on the CDR3 plus reference TRBV9 and TRBJ2-5, the full variable domain is DSGVTQTPKHLITATGQRVTLRCSPRSGDLSVYWYQQSLDQGLQFLIQYYNGEERAKGNILERFSAQQFPDLHSELNLSSLELGDSALYFCASSGGGGGRETQYFGPGTRLLVL.

The chain is built from TRBV2 and TRBJ1-2, with D perhaps matching TRBD1 (5 bases). This CDR3 is 14 amino acids long. CDR1 SNHLY and CDR2 FYNNEI come from the germline V gene. V was cut by 8 bases and J by 4 bases, with 17 bases left in between. CDR3 residues: CASRDPSSSYGYTF. DNA for the CDR3: TGTGCCAGCCGGGACCCATCTTCCAGCTATGGCTACACCTTC.

DNA for the CDR3: TGTGCCAGCAGGACTAGCGGGGGGGATACGCAGTATTTT. Its translation: CASRTSGGDTQYF. The chain couples TRBV7-3 to TRBJ2-3; TRBD2 matches at 13 bases. The CDR3 consists of 13 residues. Trimming cost V 6 bases and J 6 bases; bases outside gene matches: 0. Germline loops: CDR1 SGHTA, CDR2 FQGTGA.

At least ten counts were recorded for this clonotype. The chain couples TRBV7-9 to TRBJ2-2; TRBD1 matches 8 bases. The CDR3 has 16 amino acids. Germline lookup yields CDR1 SEHNR and CDR2 FQNEAQ (reference sequence). V lost 2 bases, J lost 6 bases, and 8 bases stayed unmatched. CDR3 sequence (DNA): TGTGCCAGCAGCTTAAGGTCAGGGGGCGCTTCCGGGGAGCTGTTTTTT. As protein: CASSLRSGGASGELFF.

This clonotype was recorded only once. V is TRBV7-9 and J is TRBJ1-5; D is undetermined. The CDR3 spans 12 residues. The V gene's germline CDR1 is SEHNR and CDR2 FQNEAQ (reference sequence). The germline V and J ends were trimmed by 5 bases and 11 bases, with 13 bases remaining between them. The CDR3 DNA follows: TGTGCCAGCAGCCCTTTCAAGGGAGCCCAGCATTTT. It specifies CASSPFKGAQHF.

The chain links TRBV3-1 to TRBJ2-3; D uncertain. Trimming removed 4 bases from V and 4 bases from J, with 6 bases in between. There are 12 residues in the CDR3. CDR1 is LGHDT and CDR2 is YNNKEL in the germline V gene (reference sequence). CDR3 loop: CASSPHPDTQYF. CDR3 sequence (DNA): TGTGCCAGCAGCCCGCACCCAGATACGCAGTATTTT.